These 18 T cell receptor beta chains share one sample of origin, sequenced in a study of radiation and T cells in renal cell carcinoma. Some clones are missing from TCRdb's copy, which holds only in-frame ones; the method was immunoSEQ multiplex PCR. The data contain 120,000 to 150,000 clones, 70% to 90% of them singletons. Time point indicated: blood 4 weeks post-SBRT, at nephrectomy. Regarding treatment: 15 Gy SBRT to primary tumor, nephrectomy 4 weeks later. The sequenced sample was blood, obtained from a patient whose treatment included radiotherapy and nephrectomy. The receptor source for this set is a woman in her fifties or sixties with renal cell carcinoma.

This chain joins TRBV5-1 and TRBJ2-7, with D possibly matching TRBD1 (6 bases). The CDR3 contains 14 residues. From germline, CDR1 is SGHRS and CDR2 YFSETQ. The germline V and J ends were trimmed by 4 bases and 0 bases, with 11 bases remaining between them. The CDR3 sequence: CASSLGQFSYEQYF. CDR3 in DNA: TGCGCCAGCAGCCTCGGACAGTTCTCCTACGAGCAGTACTTC.

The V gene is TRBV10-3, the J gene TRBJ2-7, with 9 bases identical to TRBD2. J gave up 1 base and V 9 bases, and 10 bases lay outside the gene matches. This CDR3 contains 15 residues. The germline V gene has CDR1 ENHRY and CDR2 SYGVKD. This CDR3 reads CAITRGLAGSYEQYF. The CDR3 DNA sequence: TGTGCCATTACCCGTGGGCTAGCGGGGTCCTACGAGCAGTACTTC.

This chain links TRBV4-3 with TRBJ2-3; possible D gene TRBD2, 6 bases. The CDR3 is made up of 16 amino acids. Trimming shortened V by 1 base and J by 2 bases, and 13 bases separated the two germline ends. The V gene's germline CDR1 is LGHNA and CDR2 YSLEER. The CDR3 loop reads CASSQADAGLTDTQYF. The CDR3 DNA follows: TGCGCCAGCAGCCAAGCTGACGCGGGGCTCACAGATACGCAGTATTTT.

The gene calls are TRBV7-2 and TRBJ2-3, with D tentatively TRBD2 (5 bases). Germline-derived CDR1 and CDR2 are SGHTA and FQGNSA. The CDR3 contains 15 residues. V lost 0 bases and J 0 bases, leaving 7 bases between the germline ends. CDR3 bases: TGTGCCAGCAGCTTAGCAGCGGCAAGCACAGATACGCAGTATTTT. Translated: CASSLAAASTDTQYF. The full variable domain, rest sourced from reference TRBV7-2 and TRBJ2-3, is GAGVSQSPSNKVTEKGKDVELRCDPISGHTALYWYRQSLGQGLEFLIYFQGNSAPDKSGLPSDRFSAERTGGSVSTLTIQRTQQEDSAVYLCASSLAAASTDTQYFGPGTRLTVL.

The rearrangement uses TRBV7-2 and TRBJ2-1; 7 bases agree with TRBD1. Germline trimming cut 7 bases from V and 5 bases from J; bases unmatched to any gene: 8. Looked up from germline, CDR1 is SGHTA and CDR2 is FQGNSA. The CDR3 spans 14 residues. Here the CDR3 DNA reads TGTGCCAGCAATCCGACAGGGCCAAACAATGAGCAGTTCTTC. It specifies CASNPTGPNNEQFF. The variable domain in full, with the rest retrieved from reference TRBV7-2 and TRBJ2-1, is GAGVSQSPSNKVTEKGKDVELRCDPISGHTALYWYRQSLGQGLEFLIYFQGNSAPDKSGLPSDRFSAERTGGSVSTLTIQRTQQEDSAVYLCASNPTGPNNEQFFGPGTRLTVL.

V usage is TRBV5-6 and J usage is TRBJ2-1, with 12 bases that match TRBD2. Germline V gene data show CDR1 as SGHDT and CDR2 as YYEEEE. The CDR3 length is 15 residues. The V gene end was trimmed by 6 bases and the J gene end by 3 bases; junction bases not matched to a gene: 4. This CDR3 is CASTRTSGNYNEQFF. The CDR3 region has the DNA TGTGCCAGCACCAGGACTAGCGGGAACTACAATGAGCAGTTCTTC.

The CDR3 region has the DNA TGTGCCAGCAATTGGAAGCCCCAGCATTTT. It specifies CASNWKPQHF. This chain connects TRBV6-5 to TRBJ1-5; D unclear. Germline loops: CDR1 MNHEY, CDR2 SVGAGI. Trimming shortened V by 7 bases and J by 8 bases, and 6 bases separated the two germline ends. The CDR3 loop spans 10 amino acids.

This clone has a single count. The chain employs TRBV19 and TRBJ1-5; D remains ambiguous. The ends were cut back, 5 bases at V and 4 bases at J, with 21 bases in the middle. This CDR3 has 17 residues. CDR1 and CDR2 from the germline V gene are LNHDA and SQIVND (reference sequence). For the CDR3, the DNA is TGTGCCAGTAGTCCCCGTCCGGACCCCGTGGGGAATCAGCCCCAGCATTTT. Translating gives CASSPRPDPVGNQPQHF.

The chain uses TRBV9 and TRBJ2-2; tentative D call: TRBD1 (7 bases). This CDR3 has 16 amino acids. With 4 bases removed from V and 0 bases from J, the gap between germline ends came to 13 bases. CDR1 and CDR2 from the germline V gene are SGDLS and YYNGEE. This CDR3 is CASSQGGRSNTGELFF. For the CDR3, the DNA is TGTGCCAGCAGCCAGGGGGGTCGGTCGAACACCGGGGAGCTGTTTTTT.

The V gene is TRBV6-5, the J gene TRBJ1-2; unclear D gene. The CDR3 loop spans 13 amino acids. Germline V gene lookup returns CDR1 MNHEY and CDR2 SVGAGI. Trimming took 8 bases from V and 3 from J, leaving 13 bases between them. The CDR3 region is CASGKREDYGYTF. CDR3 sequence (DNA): TGTGCCAGCGGAAAAAGGGAGGACTATGGCTACACCTTC.

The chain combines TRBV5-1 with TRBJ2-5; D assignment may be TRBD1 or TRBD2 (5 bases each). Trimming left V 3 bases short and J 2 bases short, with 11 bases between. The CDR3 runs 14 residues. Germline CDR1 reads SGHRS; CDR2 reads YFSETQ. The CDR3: CASSSGTPQETQYF. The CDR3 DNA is TGCGCCAGCAGCTCCGGGACGCCTCAAGAGACCCAGTACTTC. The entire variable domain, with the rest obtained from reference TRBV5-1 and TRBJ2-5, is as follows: KAGVTQTPRYLIKTRGQQVTLSCSPISGHRSVSWYQQTPGQGLQFLFEYFSETQRNKGNFPGRFSGRQFSNSRSEMNVSTLELGDSALYLCASSSGTPQETQYFGPGTRLLVL.

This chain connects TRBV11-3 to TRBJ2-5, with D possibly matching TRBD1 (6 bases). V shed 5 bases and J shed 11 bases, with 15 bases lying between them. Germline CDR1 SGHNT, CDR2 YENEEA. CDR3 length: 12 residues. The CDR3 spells CASSDDRTKQYF. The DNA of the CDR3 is TGTGCCAGCAGCGATGACAGGACAAAACAGTACTTC.

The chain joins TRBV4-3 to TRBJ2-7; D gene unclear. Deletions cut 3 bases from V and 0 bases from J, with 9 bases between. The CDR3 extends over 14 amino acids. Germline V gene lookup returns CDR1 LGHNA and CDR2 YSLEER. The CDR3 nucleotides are TGCGCCAGCAGCCATGGGGTTAGCTCCTACGAGCAGTACTTC. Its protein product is CASSHGVSSYEQYF.

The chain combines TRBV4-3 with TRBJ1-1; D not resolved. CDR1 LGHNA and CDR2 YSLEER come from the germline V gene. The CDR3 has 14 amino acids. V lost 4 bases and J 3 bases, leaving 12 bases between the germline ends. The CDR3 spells CASSPDSMDTEAFF. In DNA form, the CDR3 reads TGCGCCAGCAGCCCCGATTCTATGGACACTGAAGCTTTCTTT.

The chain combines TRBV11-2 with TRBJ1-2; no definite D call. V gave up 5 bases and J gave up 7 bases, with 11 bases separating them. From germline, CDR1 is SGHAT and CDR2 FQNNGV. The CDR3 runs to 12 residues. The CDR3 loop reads CASSAGPLGYTF. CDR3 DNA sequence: TGTGCCAGCAGCGCCGGCCCCCTTGGCTACACCTTC.

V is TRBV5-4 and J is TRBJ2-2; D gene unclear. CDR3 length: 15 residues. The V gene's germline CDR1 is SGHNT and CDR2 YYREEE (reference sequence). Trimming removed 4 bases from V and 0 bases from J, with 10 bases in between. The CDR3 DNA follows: TGTGCCAGCAGCCCGAAGGTCACGAACACCGGGGAGCTGTTTTTT. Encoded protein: CASSPKVTNTGELFF.

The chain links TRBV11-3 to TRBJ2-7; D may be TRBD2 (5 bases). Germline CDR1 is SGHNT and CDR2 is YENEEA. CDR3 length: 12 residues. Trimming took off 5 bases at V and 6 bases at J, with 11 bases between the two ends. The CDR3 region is CASSRDRSEQYF. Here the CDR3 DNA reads TGTGCCAGCAGCCGGGATAGGTCCGAGCAGTACTTC.

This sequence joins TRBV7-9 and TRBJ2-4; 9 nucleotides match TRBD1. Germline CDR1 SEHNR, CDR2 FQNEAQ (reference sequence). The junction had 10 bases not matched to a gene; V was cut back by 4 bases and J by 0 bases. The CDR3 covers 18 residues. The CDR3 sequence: CASSSSSTGGLAKNIQYF. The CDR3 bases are TGTGCCAGCAGCTCGTCCTCAACAGGGGGCTTAGCCAAAAACATTCAGTACTTC.